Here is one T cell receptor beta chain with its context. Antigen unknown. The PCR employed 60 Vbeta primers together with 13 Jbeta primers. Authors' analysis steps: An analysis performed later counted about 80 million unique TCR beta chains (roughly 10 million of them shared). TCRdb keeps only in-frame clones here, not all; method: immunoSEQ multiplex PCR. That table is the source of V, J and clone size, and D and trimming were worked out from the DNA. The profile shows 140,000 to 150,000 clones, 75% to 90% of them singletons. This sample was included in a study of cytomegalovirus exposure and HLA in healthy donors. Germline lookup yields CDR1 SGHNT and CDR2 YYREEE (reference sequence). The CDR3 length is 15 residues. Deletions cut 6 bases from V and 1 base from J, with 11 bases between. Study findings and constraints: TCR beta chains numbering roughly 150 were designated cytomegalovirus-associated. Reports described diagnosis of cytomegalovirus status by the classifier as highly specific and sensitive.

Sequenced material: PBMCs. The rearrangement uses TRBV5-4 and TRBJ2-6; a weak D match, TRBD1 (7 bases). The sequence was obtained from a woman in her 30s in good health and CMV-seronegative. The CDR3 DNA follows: TGTGCCAGCACCTCAGGGGGGTCTGGGGCCAACGTCCTGACTTTC. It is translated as CASTSGGSGANVLTF.